The clone carrying this T cell receptor beta chain was detected once. The data were obtained in a study of T cell responses to AZD1222 COVID-19 vaccine. Per the germline V gene, CDR1 is LNHDA and CDR2 is SQIVND (reference sequence). Germline trimming cut 4 bases from V and 8 bases from J; bases unmatched to any gene: 16. The CDR3 has 16 residues. This table comes from immunoSEQ multiplex PCR, and its TCRdb copy is limited to in-frame clones, with some not included. The sample comprises around 130,000 clones, roughly nine tenths of which are singletons, and around 3.3% rests with the top ten. The source material was peripheral blood, sampled on day 0 of AZD1222 vaccination. The receptor was isolated from an adult in good health. The V call is TRBV19, the J call TRBJ1-2; 7 bases map to TRBD1. In nucleotides, the CDR3 is TGTGCCAGTAGTACCTTACCCCCGAGGGGGCAGGTAGGCTACACCTTC. It yields the protein CASSTLPPRGQVGYTF.